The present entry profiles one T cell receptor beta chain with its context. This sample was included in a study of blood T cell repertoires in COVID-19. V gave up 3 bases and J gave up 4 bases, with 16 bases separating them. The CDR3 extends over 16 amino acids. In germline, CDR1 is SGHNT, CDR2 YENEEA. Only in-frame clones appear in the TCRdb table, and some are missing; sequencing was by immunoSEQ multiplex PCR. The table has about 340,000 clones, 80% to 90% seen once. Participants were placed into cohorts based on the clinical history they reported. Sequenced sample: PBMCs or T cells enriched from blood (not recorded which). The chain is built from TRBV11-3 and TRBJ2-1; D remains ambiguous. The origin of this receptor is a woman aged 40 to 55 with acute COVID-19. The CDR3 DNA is TGTGCCAGCAGCTTCGTAAGAGGCGCCACATACAATGAGCAGTTCTTC. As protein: CASSFVRGATYNEQFF.